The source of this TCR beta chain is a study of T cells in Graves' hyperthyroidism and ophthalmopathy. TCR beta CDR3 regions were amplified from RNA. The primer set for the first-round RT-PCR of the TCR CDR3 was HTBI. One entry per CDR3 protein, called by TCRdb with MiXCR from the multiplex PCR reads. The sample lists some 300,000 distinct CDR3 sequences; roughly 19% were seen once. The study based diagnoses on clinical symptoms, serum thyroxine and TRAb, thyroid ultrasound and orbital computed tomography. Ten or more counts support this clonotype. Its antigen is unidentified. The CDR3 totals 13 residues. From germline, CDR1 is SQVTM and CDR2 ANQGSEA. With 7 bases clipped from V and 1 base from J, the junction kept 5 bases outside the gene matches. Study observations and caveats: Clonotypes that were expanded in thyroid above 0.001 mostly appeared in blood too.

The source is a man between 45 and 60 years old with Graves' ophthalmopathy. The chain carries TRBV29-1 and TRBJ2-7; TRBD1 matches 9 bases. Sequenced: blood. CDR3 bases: TGCAGCGCACAACAGGGGGCGTCCTACGAGCAGTACTTC. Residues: CSAQQGASYEQYF.